The 30 T cell receptor beta chains below all came from one sample that was sequenced in a study of spatial heterogeneity in lung cancer. Study outcomes and limitations: Counts of expanded intratumoral alpha and beta TCRs tracked tumor mutation counts.

Time point meaning: sample taken at primary tumor resection. TCRdb reprocessed the 5' RACE reads with MiXCR, giving one entry per CDR3 protein. The sample holds fewer than 12,000 distinct CDR3 sequences, approximately 11% seen once. These TCRs' antigens remain unknown. The specimen comprised lung tumor tissue, sampled at surgery. These receptors came from a male donor with early-stage non-small cell lung cancer.

The chain has TRBV20-1 and TRBJ1-1, with 9 bases lining up with TRBD1. Germline CDR1 and CDR2: DFQATT and SNEGSKA (reference sequence). The CDR3 runs 16 residues. V gave up 5 bases and J gave up 3 bases; unmatched junction bases: 13. CDR3 region: CSAAPGTGSSYTEAFF. CDR3 nucleotides: TGCAGTGCTGCCCCCGGGACAGGGAGCTCCTACACTGAAGCTTTCTTT.

This clonotype came up many times. The chain has TRBV12-3 or TRBV12-4 and TRBJ2-3; TRBD1 might be the D (6 bases). Trimming removed 5 bases at V and 7 bases at J, with 19 bases between. The CDR3 covers 15 residues. CDR3 in amino acids: CASSPRTAPAYTQYF. In nucleotides, the CDR3 is TGTGCCAGCAGTCCGCGGACAGCCCCAGCATATACGCAGTATTTT.

The gene calls are TRBV5-4 and TRBJ2-5; 9 bases fit TRBD1. This CDR3 is built from 15 residues. V trimming: 4 bases; J trimming: 2 bases; junction bases outside the gene matches: 6. Germline V gives CDR1 SGHNT, CDR2 YYREEE (reference sequence). The CDR3 sequence is CASSPEGQGQETQYF. CDR3 DNA sequence: TGTGCCAGCAGCCCGGAAGGACAGGGGCAAGAGACCCAGTACTTC.

This chain connects TRBV5-1 to TRBJ1-2; D not certain. CDR1 is SGHRS, CDR2 YFSETQ, per germline. V was clipped by 0 bases and J by 4 bases, with 4 bases between them. This CDR3 region has 12 residues. The CDR3 nucleotides read TGCGCCAGCAGCTTGGACCGCTATGGCTACACCTTC. It yields the protein CASSLDRYGYTF.

This clonotype was seen ten or more times. The chain combines TRBV7-4 with TRBJ1-2; TRBD1 matches 9 bases. The CDR3 sequence is 17 residues long. The germline V gene encodes CDR1 SGHVT and CDR2 SQSDAQ. J was trimmed by 3 bases and V by 5 bases; bases with no gene match: 13. CDR3 loop: CASSAPGQGGMDYGYTF. The CDR3 nucleotides are TGTGCCAGCAGCGCACCGGGACAGGGAGGAATGGACTATGGCTACACCTTC.

The table lists this clonotype with many counts. The chain links TRBV4-3 to TRBJ2-7, with TRBD2 identical over 7 bases. This CDR3 spans 16 amino acids. Germline V gene sequence: CDR1 LGHNA, CDR2 YSLEER. The V and J ends lost 0 bases and 6 bases, in that order; junction bases with no gene match: 11. CDR3 sequence (DNA): TGCGCCAGCAGCCAAGATCTATTGGCGGGGGACCCCGAGCAGTACTTC. This codes for CASSQDLLAGDPEQYF.

The chain uses TRBV20-1 and TRBJ1-5, with TRBD1 matching 7 bases. This CDR3 spans 15 amino acids. Unmatched junction bases numbered 5, after V lost 3 bases and J lost 0 bases. Germline-derived CDR1 and CDR2 are DFQATT and SNEGSKA (reference sequence). CDR3 sequence (DNA): TGCAGTGCTAGGGGGACAGACTATAGCAATCAGCCCCAGCATTTT. As protein: CSARGTDYSNQPQHF.

The chain couples TRBV7-8 to TRBJ2-7; D call uncertain. CDR1 and CDR2 (germline): SGHVS, FQNEAQ. This CDR3 spans 14 amino acids. Deletions cut 1 base from V and 1 base from J, with 8 bases between. The CDR3 sequence: CASSLVPSSYEQYF. CDR3 nucleotide sequence: TGTGCCAGCAGCTTAGTACCGAGTTCCTACGAGCAGTACTTC.

This clonotype turned up a few times. CDR3: CASQNGNTYNEQFF. DNA for the CDR3: TGTGCCAGCCAAAACGGGAACACCTACAATGAGCAGTTCTTC. V gene TRBV6-2 or TRBV6-3 combines with J gene TRBJ2-1; D is perhaps TRBD2 (5 bases). There are 14 residues in the CDR3. Germline lookup yields CDR1 MNHEY and CDR2 SVGEGT. V lost 8 bases to trimming and J lost 2 bases, with 13 bases between them.

A few counts support this clonotype. The V call is TRBV5-1, the J call TRBJ1-1; 7 bases are a match to TRBD1. The CDR3 spans 16 residues. The ends lost 4 bases at V and 3 bases at J; junction bases unmatched: 12. Germline lookup yields CDR1 SGHRS and CDR2 YFSETQ. In DNA form, the CDR3 reads TGCGCCAGCAGCGATCGAGAGGGGGCCTTGGACACTGAAGCTTTCTTT. It yields the protein CASSDREGALDTEAFF.

Ten or more counts support this clonotype. The chain carries TRBV7-9 and TRBJ2-1; no definite D call. The V gene lost 4 bases and the J gene lost 4 bases, with 5 bases spanning the gap. The V gene's germline CDR1 is SEHNR and CDR2 FQNEAQ (reference sequence). The CDR3 has 12 amino acids. CDR3 residues: CASSSEYNEQFF. For the CDR3, the DNA is TGTGCCAGCAGCTCGGAGTACAATGAGCAGTTCTTC.

The chain couples TRBV6-6 to TRBJ1-3; D gene ambiguous. CDR3 length: 17 amino acids. Germline CDR1 and CDR2: MNHNY and SVGAGI (reference sequence). V lost 0 bases to trimming and J lost 0 bases, with 12 bases between them. The CDR3 bases are TGTGCCAGCAGTTACTCGTTAGACGGTGACTCTGGAAACACCATATATTTT. Encoded protein: CASSYSLDGDSGNTIYF.

This clonotype was seen a handful of times. Written as DNA, the CDR3 is TGTGCCAGCAGTTACACCAACGGAGAAGAGACCCAGTACTTC. This translates into CASSYTNGEETQYF. The J gene is TRBJ2-5, the V gene TRBV6-6; D ambiguous. The V gene lost 2 bases and the J gene lost 3 bases, with 10 bases spanning the gap. The CDR3 totals 14 residues. Per the germline V gene, CDR1 is MNHNY and CDR2 is SVGAGI (reference sequence).

The chain uses TRBV9 and TRBJ1-5, with D unresolved. CDR1 is SGDLS, CDR2 YYNGEE, per germline. Trimming stripped 3 bases from V and 6 bases from J, with 10 bases between. The CDR3 contains 13 residues. DNA of the CDR3: TGTGCCAGCAGCGCGACCATGGGTCAGCCCCAGCATTTT. This translates into CASSATMGQPQHF.

This chain joins TRBV24-1 and TRBJ2-3; 8 nucleotides line up with TRBD2. Germline V CDR1 and CDR2: KGHDR, SFDVKD. This CDR3 region has 15 residues. V shed 7 bases and J 0 bases; nucleotides not matched to a gene: 5. CDR3 nucleotide sequence: TGTGCCACCAGCGGCGGGGGGTCTAGCACAGATACGCAGTATTTT. This encodes CATSGGGSSTDTQYF.

Turning to this clonotype: A junction boundary mismatches the germline segment, possibly from a read error. The chain is built from TRBV13 and TRBJ2-7, with no clear D. CDR3 length: 14 amino acids. Germline CDR1 is PRHDT and CDR2 is FYEKMQ (reference sequence). In DNA form, the CDR3 reads TGTGTCAGCAGCTTAAAACTCCCTCCCTACGAGCAGTACTTC. Its protein product is CVSSLKLPPYEQYF.

The chain employs TRBV11-2 and TRBJ2-7; D is ambiguous. The V gene lost 0 bases and the J gene lost 7 bases, with 16 bases spanning the gap. Germline V gene data show CDR1 as SGHAT and CDR2 as FQNNGV. The CDR3 has 15 residues. The chain's CDR3 is CASSLEVYKVGEQYF. DNA of the CDR3: TGTGCCAGCAGCTTAGAGGTGTACAAAGTCGGAGAGCAGTACTTC.

This clonotype was detected a few times. This chain joins TRBV11-3 and TRBJ2-1; unclear D gene. The CDR3 extends over 14 amino acids. From germline, CDR1 is SGHNT and CDR2 YENEEA. The V and J ends lost 4 bases and 4 bases respectively, with 11 bases between them. CDR3 residues: CASSSGDIYNEQFF. CDR3 bases: TGTGCCAGCAGCTCCGGAGACATTTACAATGAGCAGTTCTTC.

This clonotype was counted only a few times. The V and J genes are TRBV12-3 or TRBV12-4 and TRBJ2-3; the match to TRBD1 covers 7 bases. The CDR3 length is 13 residues. Trimming cost V 3 bases and J 6 bases; bases outside gene matches: 3. CDR3 bases: TGTGCCAGCAGTTTCATCAGGGGGGATACGCAGTATTTT. It encodes CASSFIRGDTQYF.

This clonotype has at least ten counts. The chain carries TRBV14 and TRBJ2-7, with D unresolved. The germline CDR1 and CDR2 sequences are SGHDN and FVKESK. V was pared by 1 base and J by 3 bases, with 10 bases between. The CDR3 is 14 residues long. CDR3 sequence reads: CASSQGTEHYEQYF. In nucleotides, the CDR3 is TGTGCCAGCAGCCAAGGGACGGAACACTACGAGCAGTACTTC.

This clonotype has at least ten counts. The chain uses TRBV27 and TRBJ2-5, with D uncertain. Germline V gives CDR1 MNHEY, CDR2 SMNVEV (reference sequence). This CDR3 comprises 13 residues. V gave up 3 bases and J gave up 7 bases, with 12 bases separating them. CDR3 coding DNA: TGTGCCAGCAGTTTGAAACCCTCGGGGACCCAGTACTTC. This encodes CASSLKPSGTQYF.

This clonotype was counted a few times. This chain connects TRBV29-1 to TRBJ2-3; D unclear. V was trimmed by 5 bases and J by 8 bases, leaving 8 bases between them. CDR1 SQVTM and CDR2 ANQGSEA come from the germline V gene. This CDR3 spans 10 amino acids. The CDR3 loop is CSVSEGTQYF. CDR3 bases: TGCAGCGTTAGCGAAGGTACGCAGTATTTT.

There are a few counts of this clonotype. This chain links TRBV5-1 with TRBJ2-1, with D tentatively TRBD1 (5 bases). Trimming pared 5 bases from V and 7 bases from J, leaving 25 bases between. Germline V gene sequence: CDR1 SGHRS, CDR2 YFSETQ. The CDR3 runs 17 residues. DNA for the CDR3: TGCGCCAGCAGGTTGAACCCAACCATGGGGCTGGATAATGAGCAGTTCTTC. Its translation: CASRLNPTMGLDNEQFF.

This chain links TRBV29-1 with TRBJ2-7; TRBD1 matches at 9 bases. Germline V gene data show CDR1 as SQVTM and CDR2 as ANQGSEA. Trimming cost V 6 bases and J 6 bases; bases outside gene matches: 6. The CDR3 is 12 residues long. In DNA form, the CDR3 reads TGCAGCGTCGGGACAGGGAGTGGCGAGCAGTACTTC. As protein: CSVGTGSGEQYF.

This clonotype was seen repeatedly, ten times or more. The chain recombines TRBV5-1 with TRBJ1-4, with 9 bases that match TRBD1. V shed 4 bases, J shed 7 bases, and the junction held 8 bases outside the gene matches. The CDR3 has 15 amino acids. Germline assignment: CDR1 SGHRS and CDR2 YFSETQ. In nucleotides, the CDR3 is TGCGCCAGCAGCCCGGGACAGGGATTCGGTGAAAAACTGTTTTTT. Amino acids: CASSPGQGFGEKLFF.

The genes are TRBV3-1 and TRBJ2-1; D gene unclear. With 1 base removed from V and 4 bases from J, the gap between germline ends came to 8 bases. Per the germline V gene, CDR1 is LGHDT and CDR2 is YNNKEL (reference sequence). The CDR3 consists of 14 residues. CDR3 protein: CASSQVSRYNEQFF. The CDR3 DNA reads as TGTGCCAGCAGCCAAGTTTCCAGATACAATGAGCAGTTCTTC.

This clonotype was observed at least ten times. The rearrangement joins TRBV6-5 to TRBJ1-4; TRBD1 matches 7 bases. With V trimmed by 6 bases and J by 3 bases, 7 bases remained unmatched. Germline CDR1 reads MNHEY; CDR2 reads SVGAGI. The CDR3 covers 15 residues. The CDR3 region is CASRDDRVANEKLFF. CDR3 sequence (DNA): TGTGCCAGCAGAGACGACAGGGTGGCTAATGAAAAACTGTTTTTT.

This clonotype was counted only a few times. The chain carries TRBV2 and TRBJ2-1, with D possibly being TRBD1 (5 bases). The CDR3 covers 13 residues. The V end was cut by 6 bases, the J end by 4 bases, with 10 bases between. Germline V gene lookup returns CDR1 SNHLY and CDR2 FYNNEI. As DNA, the CDR3 is TGTGCCAGCAGCCTTGACAGTTACAATGAGCAGTTCTTC. Protein: CASSLDSYNEQFF.

The CDR3 DNA is TGTGCCAGCAGTGGGATGGGGCAGGGAAGTGAGCAGTACTTC. Translating gives CASSGMGQGSEQYF. The chain is built from TRBV6-1 and TRBJ2-7; D might be TRBD1 (5 bases). CDR1 and CDR2 (germline): MNHNS, SASEGT. CDR3 length equals 14 residues. V was pared by 4 bases and J by 7 bases, with 17 bases between.

This clonotype was seen only a few times. The chain carries TRBV20-1 and TRBJ1-6; TRBD1 matches 7 bases. Losses at the gene ends were 3 bases for V and 5 bases for J; bases not matched to a gene: 4. Germline V gene sequence: CDR1 DFQATT, CDR2 SNEGSKA (reference sequence). CDR3 length: 14 amino acids. The CDR3 DNA sequence: TGCAGTGCTAGGACAGGGACAAATAATTCACCCCTCCACTTT. Protein sequence: CSARTGTNNSPLHF.